These 22 T cell receptor beta chains were all obtained from the same sample, sequenced in a study of CD8 T cells in ankylosing spondylitis. A single record per CDR3 protein comes from TCRdb applying MiXCR to the 5' RACE reads. The sample records under 450,000 distinct CDR3 sequences, 20% to 25% being singletons. The sequencing input was blood, either unsorted or a sorted T cell fraction (not recorded which). All receptors come from a male donor with ankylosing spondylitis or in good health (not recorded which).

This clonotype came up a few times. This chain links TRBV30 with TRBJ1-5; no definite D call. In germline, CDR1 is GTSNPN, CDR2 SVGIG (reference sequence). The CDR3 has 12 amino acids. V lost 0 bases and J lost 6, with 6 bases in between. The CDR3 sequence: CAWSVGFQPQHF. The DNA for the CDR3 is TGTGCCTGGAGTGTAGGGTTTCAGCCCCAGCATTTT.

This clonotype has a handful of counts. The rearrangement joins TRBV6-4 to TRBJ1-2; 9 bases fit TRBD1. Looked up from germline, CDR1 is MRHNA and CDR2 is SNTAGT. The CDR3 extends over 15 amino acids. V shed 6 bases, J shed 2 bases, and the junction held 7 bases outside the gene matches. CDR3 in DNA: TGTGCCAGCAGACCGGGACAGGGCCTAAACTATGGCTACACCTTC. This sequence encodes CASRPGQGLNYGYTF.

This clonotype was picked up a small number of times. The chain links TRBV6-1 to TRBJ1-2, with a possible D match to TRBD1 (5 bases). The germline V gene has CDR1 MNHNS and CDR2 SASEGT. V shed 10 bases and J shed 3 bases, with 18 bases lying between them. CDR3 length: 14 amino acids. In DNA form, the CDR3 reads TGTGCCACCGACTCGTCAGACAGAGACTATGGCTACACCTTC. Residues: CATDSSDRDYGYTF.

V gene TRBV9 combines with J gene TRBJ2-5; 9 bases map to TRBD2. This CDR3 is built from 17 residues. V shed 4 bases and J 4 bases; nucleotides not matched to a gene: 14. The germline V gene encodes CDR1 SGDLS and CDR2 YYNGEE. CDR3 residues: CASSLNSGGLSVETQYF. CDR3 DNA: TGTGCCAGCAGCCTTAATAGCGGGGGTCTCTCCGTAGAGACCCAGTACTTC.

This clonotype was counted only a few times. The gene calls are TRBV6-5 and TRBJ1-1; D possibly corresponds to TRBD1 (6 bases). Trimming shortened V by 4 bases and J by 0 bases, and 12 bases separated the two germline ends. This CDR3 spans 15 amino acids. CDR1 is MNHEY, CDR2 SVGAGI, per germline. CDR3 region: CASSSQRTVNTEAFF. CDR3 sequence (DNA): TGTGCCAGCAGTTCCCAACGGACAGTGAACACTGAAGCTTTCTTT.

The chain recombines TRBV9 with TRBJ2-3, with a weak D call TRBD1 (5 bases). Germline V gene sequence: CDR1 SGDLS, CDR2 YYNGEE. V was pared by 4 bases and J by 4 bases, with 10 bases between. The CDR3 contains 13 residues. The CDR3 nucleotides read TGTGCCAGCAGCCAAGGGGCCCCAGATACGCAGTATTTT. It specifies CASSQGAPDTQYF. Complete variable domain (other parts from reference TRBV9 and TRBJ2-3): DSGVTQTPKHLITATGQRVTLRCSPRSGDLSVYWYQQSLDQGLQFLIQYYNGEERAKGNILERFSAQQFPDLHSELNLSSLELGDSALYFCASSQGAPDTQYFGPGTRLTVL.

The CDR3 here is CATSRGSGRGAGELFF. CDR3 DNA: TGTGCCACCAGCAGAGGTTCAGGGAGAGGGGCCGGGGAGCTGTTTTTT. The V gene is TRBV15, the J gene TRBJ2-2; D is tentatively TRBD1 or TRBD2 (5 bases each). Germline V lookup: CDR1 LNHNV, CDR2 YYDKDF (reference sequence). V was trimmed by 1 base and J by 6 bases, leaving 15 bases between them. The CDR3 runs 16 residues.

This clonotype was seen a few times. The chain is built from TRBV7-6 and TRBJ2-7, with 9 bases aligning to TRBD1. The CDR3 runs 15 residues. J lost 6 bases, V lost 1 base, and 7 bases had no gene match. The V gene's germline CDR1 is SGHVS and CDR2 FNYEAQ. The chain's CDR3 is CASSLEGTGKAEQYF. DNA of the CDR3: TGTGCCAGCAGCTTAGAGGGGACAGGGAAGGCCGAGCAGTACTTC.

The CDR3 coding sequence is TGTGCCAGCAGTTTAAGCGCTAGCGAGGGGGAGACCCAGTACTTC. Amino acid sequence: CASSLSASEGETQYF. The chain employs TRBV27 and TRBJ2-5, with D tentatively TRBD2 (6 bases). The CDR3 is made up of 15 amino acids. CDR1 and CDR2 (germline): MNHEY, SMNVEV (reference sequence). Trimming took off 2 bases at V and 5 bases at J, with 15 bases between the two ends.

This clonotype was detected only a few times. The chain uses TRBV10-3 and TRBJ2-5; 8 nucleotides match TRBD2. The J segment lost 1 base and the V segment lost 2 bases, leaving 0 bases of the junction unmatched. CDR1 is ENHRY and CDR2 is SYGVKD in the germline V gene. This CDR3 is built from 14 residues. CDR3 DNA sequence: TGTGCCATCAGTGAGACTAGCGGCCAAGAGACCCAGTACTTC. Protein: CAISETSGQETQYF.

This clonotype was observed a handful of times. The chain recombines TRBV9 with TRBJ2-7; no clear D gene. The CDR3 loop spans 13 amino acids. The V gene's germline CDR1 is SGDLS and CDR2 YYNGEE. Trimming removed 0 bases at V and 2 bases at J, with 6 bases between. This CDR3 reads CASSVDGAYEQYF. The CDR3 DNA follows: TGTGCCAGCAGCGTAGACGGAGCCTACGAGCAGTACTTC.

V gene TRBV20-1 combines with J gene TRBJ2-1; no reliable D call. V was shortened by 4 bases and J by 0 bases, with 4 bases between the two germline ends. Germline V CDR1 and CDR2: DFQATT, SNEGSKA (reference sequence). The CDR3 has 12 residues. DNA of the CDR3: TGCAGTGCTAAAGGCTCCTACAATGAGCAGTTCTTC. Protein sequence: CSAKGSYNEQFF.

This clonotype was recorded many times. This chain links TRBV12-3 or TRBV12-4 with TRBJ2-1; 11 bases agree with TRBD1. The CDR3 spans 15 residues. V was pared by 5 bases and J by 7 bases, with 7 bases of the junction left unmatched. As DNA, the CDR3 is TGTGCCAGCAGTCCTTTGGGACAGGGGGGGAATGAGCAGTTCTTC. Translated: CASSPLGQGGNEQFF.

This clonotype showed up just a few times. The chain employs TRBV7-9 and TRBJ2-7; D is perhaps TRBD1 (6 bases). Germline V gene sequence: CDR1 SEHNR, CDR2 FQNEAQ (reference sequence). The ends were cut back, 1 base at V and 5 bases at J, with 18 bases in the middle. There are 16 residues in the CDR3. The CDR3 region has the DNA TGTGCCAGCAGCTTAGGAGTTGTGGGCAGGGGAAACGAGCAGTACTTC. Translated: CASSLGVVGRGNEQYF.

V and J are TRBV11-2 and TRBJ2-5, with a weak D call TRBD2 (6 bases). This CDR3 spans 14 amino acids. Germline V lookup: CDR1 SGHAT, CDR2 FQNNGV. V lost 6 bases and J lost 6, with 17 bases in between. The CDR3 is CASSPPRGLKTQYF. The CDR3 DNA is TGTGCCAGCAGTCCGCCCCGGGGGTTAAAGACCCAGTACTTC.

In this sample, this clonotype turned up a few times. This chain connects TRBV7-9 to TRBJ1-6; a possible D gene is TRBD1 (5 bases). Germline values: CDR1 SEHNR, CDR2 FQNEAQ (reference sequence). V was trimmed by 5 bases and J by 10 bases, leaving 15 bases between them. The CDR3 sequence is 14 residues long. This CDR3 is CASSRRGSDSPLHF. The CDR3 nucleotides read TGTGCCAGCAGCCGTCGGGGGAGCGACTCACCCCTCCACTTT.

This chain uses TRBV27 with TRBJ2-7; D perhaps matches TRBD1 (6 bases). The CDR3 loop spans 13 amino acids. Germline lookup yields CDR1 MNHEY and CDR2 SMNVEV (reference sequence). V was trimmed by 6 bases and J by 0 bases, leaving 9 bases between them. In DNA, the CDR3 is TGTGCCAGCAGGGGGACAACCTCCTACGAGCAGTACTTC. Translation: CASRGTTSYEQYF.

This rearrangement joins TRBV10-2 to TRBJ2-7; TRBD2 agrees at 8 bases. V lost 4 bases to trimming and J lost 4 bases; unmatched junction nucleotides: 3. This CDR3 contains 13 residues. Germline values: CDR1 WSHSY, CDR2 SAAADI. The CDR3 sequence is CASSAGGRYEQYF. As DNA, the CDR3 is TGCGCCAGCAGTGCGGGGGGGCGATACGAGCAGTACTTC.

The V and J genes are TRBV15 and TRBJ2-2, with D perhaps assigned TRBD1 or TRBD2 (6 bases each). Germline CDR1 LNHNV, CDR2 YYDKDF (reference sequence). The CDR3 is made up of 17 amino acids. V was shortened by 3 bases and J by 3 bases, with 17 bases between the two germline ends. CDR3 nucleotides: TGTGCCACCAGCAGTCCCTCCTGGGGGGCGGACACCGGGGAGCTGTTTTTT. This sequence encodes CATSSPSWGADTGELFF.

The V and J genes are TRBV10-3 and TRBJ2-7; D ambiguous. V lost 3 bases and J lost 2, with 14 bases in between. The CDR3 is 15 amino acids. Germline V gene data show CDR1 as ENHRY and CDR2 as SYGVKD. For the CDR3, the DNA is TGTGCCATCAGTGACTCGAGACGTCCAACCTACGAGCAGTACTTC. This gives the protein CAISDSRRPTYEQYF.

The sample holds a few counts of this clonotype. V and J are TRBV3-1 and TRBJ2-3; D is unclear. Germline CDR1 LGHDT, CDR2 YNNKEL (reference sequence). This CDR3 has 15 residues. Between the trimmed V and J ends, which lost 4 bases and 6 bases, there was a span of 17 bases. This CDR3 reads CASSLTDPLPDTQYF. The CDR3 DNA sequence: TGTGCCAGCAGCCTGACGGACCCGCTCCCGGATACGCAGTATTTT.

This clonotype was seen only a few times. The rearrangement joins TRBV4-1 to TRBJ1-2, with no clear D. The CDR3 is made up of 17 amino acids. CDR1 and CDR2 from the germline V gene are MGHRA and YSYEKL. The V end lost 0 bases, the J end lost 4 bases, and 18 bases lay between the germline ends. DNA of the CDR3: TGCGCCAGCAGCCAAGATCTCGAATCGGGTAGAGCCTATGGCTACACCTTC. Translating gives CASSQDLESGRAYGYTF.